Shown below are 16 T cell receptor beta chains from a single sample sequenced in a study of blood T cell repertoires in COVID-19. The data were produced by immunoSEQ multiplex PCR, yet TCRdb's version contains in-frame clones alone and is incomplete. The table lists about 200,000 clones, 80% to 90% of them singletons. Sequenced input: peripheral blood. These TCRs come from an elderly woman with acute or convalescent COVID-19.

Here the CDR3 reads CASSLEQGARGYTF. The CDR3 bases are TGTGCCAGCAGCTTGGAGCAGGGGGCTCGCGGCTACACCTTC. The V and J genes are TRBV5-5 and TRBJ1-2, with TRBD1 identical over 8 bases. Germline V CDR1 and CDR2: SGHKS, YYEKEE (reference sequence). The CDR3 runs to 14 residues. V dropped 0 bases and J dropped 8; count of bases not matched to a gene: 6.

The genes are TRBV6-4 and TRBJ2-1; perhaps TRBD2 as D (6 bases). The V and J ends lost 9 bases and 5 bases respectively, with 26 bases between them. Germline CDR1 MRHNA, CDR2 SNTAGT. The CDR3 totals 17 residues. CDR3 nucleotides: TGTGCCAGTAACGGCTTGTGGGACCGGGACTTTAACAATGAGCAGTTCTTC. It codes for CASNGLWDRDFNNEQFF.

The CDR3 coding sequence is TGTGCCAGCAGCTTTTACCTCGGACTAGCGGGGGCAAATGAGCAGTTCTTC. It codes for CASSFYLGLAGANEQFF. The rearrangement joins TRBV11-3 to TRBJ2-1; 13 bases agree with TRBD2. CDR1 SGHNT and CDR2 YENEEA come from the germline V gene. The CDR3 loop spans 17 amino acids. Trimming removed 3 bases from V and 7 bases from J; junction bases left unmatched: 9.

V and J are TRBV19 and TRBJ1-5; tentative D call: TRBD1 (5 bases). The V gene lost 3 bases and the J gene lost 6 bases, with 15 bases spanning the gap. Germline V gene data show CDR1 as LNHDA and CDR2 as SQIVND (reference sequence). CDR3 length equals 15 residues. CDR3 sequence (DNA): TGTGCCAGTAGTATGGGGCAGGGTGGCGGTCAGCCCCAGCATTTT. It encodes CASSMGQGGGQPQHF. The entire variable domain, with the rest obtained from reference TRBV19 and TRBJ1-5, is as follows: DGGITQSPKYLFRKEGQNVTLSCEQNLNHDAMYWYRQDPGQGLRLIYYSQIVNDFQKGDIAEGYSVSREKKESFPLTVTSAQKNPTAFYLCASSMGQGGGQPQHFGDGTRLSIL.

The genes are TRBV19 and TRBJ2-7; D is unresolved. V shed 2 bases and J shed 6 bases, with 17 bases lying between them. This CDR3 region has 15 residues. Per germline, CDR1 LNHDA and CDR2 SQIVND (reference sequence). CDR3 residues: CASSIRPDARVEQYF. The CDR3, as DNA: TGTGCCAGTAGTATAAGGCCAGATGCCCGGGTCGAGCAGTACTTC.

Worth noting for this clone: The same CDR3 also results from other DNA sequences found in this sample. The rearrangement uses TRBV10-3 and TRBJ1-5; 8 bases line up with TRBD1. J was trimmed by 2 bases and V by 6 bases; bases with no gene match: 3. This CDR3 is built from 14 residues. From germline, CDR1 is ENHRY and CDR2 SYGVKD. For the CDR3, the DNA is TGTGCCATCAGCACAGGGGGAGGCAATCAGCCCCAGCATTTT. It translates to CAISTGGGNQPQHF.

The DNA for the CDR3 is TGCAGCGTTGGGCAGGGAACGAACACTGAAGCTTTCTTT. Its protein is CSVGQGTNTEAFF. This chain joins TRBV29-1 and TRBJ1-1, with a possible D match to TRBD1 (5 bases). From germline, CDR1 is SQVTM and CDR2 ANQGSEA. The CDR3 spans 13 residues. The germline V and J ends were trimmed by 4 bases and 1 base, with 10 bases remaining between them.

V usage is TRBV4-1 and J usage is TRBJ2-1; tentative D call: TRBD2 (6 bases). CDR1 and CDR2 from the germline V gene are MGHRA and YSYEKL. This CDR3 contains 13 residues. The germline V and J ends were trimmed by 5 bases and 9 bases, with 14 bases remaining between them. The CDR3 sequence is CASSSDLATEQFF. DNA for the CDR3: TGCGCCAGCAGCTCGGACCTAGCGACTGAGCAGTTCTTC.

The chain combines TRBV2 with TRBJ2-7; TRBD2 agrees at 7 bases. Trimming took 3 bases from V and 3 from J; bases not matched to a gene: 14. CDR3 size: 17 residues. The germline gives CDR1 SNHLY, CDR2 FYNNEI. The CDR3 reads CASSETSPRLTSYEQYF. Written as DNA, the CDR3 is TGTGCCAGCAGTGAGACTAGCCCTCGCCTCACAAGCTACGAGCAGTACTTC.

The gene calls are TRBV15 and TRBJ2-7, with TRBD1 identical over 9 bases. The CDR3 sequence is 16 residues long. V lost 0 bases to trimming and J lost 2 bases; unmatched junction nucleotides: 5. CDR1 is LNHNV, CDR2 YYDKDF, per germline (reference sequence). The CDR3 nucleotides read TGTGCCACCAGCAGAGATTGGGGGACAGGGCCCTACGAGCAGTACTTC. This codes for CATSRDWGTGPYEQYF.

The genes are TRBV10-2 and TRBJ2-7; 8 bases map to TRBD1. Germline trimming cut 7 bases from V and 6 bases from J; bases unmatched to any gene: 5. From germline, CDR1 is WSHSY and CDR2 SAAADI. CDR3 length: 12 amino acids. CDR3: CASNNRGAEQYF. The CDR3 bases are TGCGCCAGCAATAACAGGGGGGCCGAGCAGTACTTC.

DNA of the CDR3: TGTGCCAGCAGCCTCGGGACAGGGCCGCCCCTCTATGGCTACACCTTC. Translation gives CASSLGTGPPLYGYTF. V is TRBV7-2 and J is TRBJ1-2; 9 bases line up with TRBD1. The junction had 11 bases not matched to a gene; V was cut back by 5 bases and J by 4 bases. Looked up from germline, CDR1 is SGHTA and CDR2 is FQGNSA. CDR3 length: 16 amino acids.

The chain couples TRBV27 to TRBJ1-2, with D possibly matching TRBD1 (6 bases). The CDR3 sequence is 14 residues long. Trimming shortened V by 8 bases and J by 4 bases, and 17 bases separated the two germline ends. CDR1 and CDR2 from the germline V gene are MNHEY and SMNVEV (reference sequence). The chain's CDR3 is CASGPQGGSYGYTF. The DNA of the CDR3 is TGTGCCAGCGGCCCACAGGGTGGGAGCTATGGCTACACCTTC.

This clone has just one count. The gene calls are TRBV6-1 and TRBJ2-5; no clear D. V gave up 1 base and J gave up 5 bases, with 8 bases separating them. The CDR3 has 13 amino acids. Germline loops: CDR1 MNHNS, CDR2 SASEGT. The chain's CDR3 is CASSEGLVETQYF. The CDR3 DNA reads as TGTGCCAGCAGTGAAGGCCTAGTGGAGACCCAGTACTTC.

This clone turned up a few times. The rearrangement links TRBV24-1 to TRBJ1-2; maybe TRBD1 (6 bases). Germline V lookup: CDR1 KGHDR, CDR2 SFDVKD. The CDR3 loop spans 15 amino acids. Trimming left V 6 bases short and J 2 bases short, with 15 bases between. The CDR3 loop reads CATSRGPQGNYGYTF. CDR3 bases: TGTGCCACCAGTCGTGGGCCACAGGGAAACTATGGCTACACCTTC.

This chain uses TRBV24-1 with TRBJ2-5; perhaps TRBD1 as D (5 bases). The CDR3 covers 13 residues. Trimming removed 5 bases from V and 9 bases from J, with 15 bases in between. Germline V lookup: CDR1 KGHDR, CDR2 SFDVKD. The DNA for the CDR3 is TGTGCCACCAGTGGGGGCAGGGCCGCGTCCCAGTACTTC. It translates to CATSGGRAASQYF.